This paragraph covers one TCR beta chain sequence. Authors of the study amplified TCR beta CDR3 regions from RNA transcripts. TCR CDR3 underwent first-round RT-PCR with the HTBI primer set. TCRdb reprocessed the multiplex PCR reads via MiXCR and lists one record per CDR3 protein. The top ten clones hold about 3.5% of a sample with about 600,000 distinct CDR3 sequences, 15% to 20% of them seen once. The length of the CDR3 is 17 residues. CDR1 is LGHDT and CDR2 is YNNKEL in the germline V gene (reference sequence). V lost 0 bases, J lost 6 bases, and 7 bases stayed unmatched. The data were obtained in a study of T cells in Graves' hyperthyroidism and ophthalmopathy.

The sample taken for sequencing was blood. This clonotype originated in a woman aged 40-49 years with Graves' ophthalmopathy. The V call is TRBV3-1, the J call TRBJ2-1; 11 bases agree with TRBD1. CDR3 residues: CASSQDSGTGGFNEQFF. The CDR3 bases are TGTGCCAGCAGCCAAGATTCCGGGACAGGGGGGTTCAATGAGCAGTTCTTC.